This T cell receptor (beta chain) was documented in a study of blood T cell repertoires in COVID-19 (dated by TCRdb to the early 2020s). In terms of the full investigation: Samples from collaborators originated in the United States, Italy and Spain and spanned both the acute and convalescent phases of COVID-19. Where HLA class I and class II types were available, the types were taken from metadata supplied by the sample provider, not from assay-based typing. The material from the prospective study consisted of cDNA or gDNA derived from T cells, B-cell-depleted T cells, or PBMCs. Subjects who had been exposed to COVID-19, were actively infected with it, or had recovered from it provided the deeply sampled blood TCRbeta repertoires that made up the dataset. The samples were drawn from two sources: the first 160 participants of the ongoing ImmuneRACE study, and over 1,000 subjects contributed by 6 global collaborators. The sample metadata nearly always contained a de-identified subject ID, COVID-19 status, age in years and sex. The repertoires were released in a freely available public database meant as a resource for research on the immune response to SARS-CoV-2. The investigation overall reported the following: The quantity of clinical and demographic metadata differed by source and by participant and was supplied without curation.

Of note for this clone: It lacks a known antigen. No much larger clone is present one base from it, and per-base qualities are unavailable.

As encoded in the germline V gene, CDR1 is MDHEN while CDR2 is SYDVKM. Its CDR3 holds 14 amino acids, cysteine through phenylalanine. Of all the DNA, just the CDR3 is kept, 42 bases in frame from base 1. The germline ends are 10 bases apart after V is trimmed by 5 bases and J by 1 base. Enrolling through a virtual design, the prospective study's participants ranged in age from roughly 18 to 89 years and lived across 20 to 30 United States geographic areas. In the prospective study, cohorts were assigned on the basis of participant-reported clinical history obtained from a screening survey and a study questionnaire. For ImmuneRACE Cohort 3, a participant was defined as recovered based on two consecutive negative NP/OP PCR tests, clearance by a healthcare professional, or resolution of symptoms. In the prospective study, mobile phlebotomists collected whole blood, serum and a nasopharyngeal or oropharyngeal swab from each participant. Participants in the prospective study had the option to provide additional blood draws and questionnaires over a roughly two-month period. Prospective study blood samples were shipped either frozen or at room temperature before DNA extraction.

TCRbeta CDR3 regions were amplified from genomic DNA using the immunoSEQ Assay, a bias-controlled multiplex PCR. In the paper's pipeline: The number of nucleated cells in each sample was estimated from the amplification of reference gene primers within the assay. To quantify the absolute abundance of each unique TCRbeta CDR3 rearrangement, sequence reads were collapsed and filtered. For each sample, productive Simpson clonality was calculated by taking the square root of Simpson's diversity index across productive rearrangements. Drawn from immuneACCESS, this table holds only the in-frame rearrangements with V and J called that TCRdb kept. Clones are partly lost; checked studies trace under half to an unresolved V gene and leave the rest unexplained. V and J calls and clone size are copied from that table; D and trimming were computed from the DNA. This sample comprises 170,000 or so clones, around 83% of them detected only once. The ten top clones hold around 6.2% of the sample.

This clonotype was sampled from a man aged 35 to 55 who had recovered from COVID-19. The sequenced sample was PBMCs or T cells enriched from blood (not recorded which). The chain uses TRBV28 and TRBJ2-3; no D gene can be assigned with confidence. The bases are TGTGCCAGCAGTCCCCCCCGGGGCACAGATACGCAGTATTTT. The resulting protein is CASSPPRGTDTQYF.